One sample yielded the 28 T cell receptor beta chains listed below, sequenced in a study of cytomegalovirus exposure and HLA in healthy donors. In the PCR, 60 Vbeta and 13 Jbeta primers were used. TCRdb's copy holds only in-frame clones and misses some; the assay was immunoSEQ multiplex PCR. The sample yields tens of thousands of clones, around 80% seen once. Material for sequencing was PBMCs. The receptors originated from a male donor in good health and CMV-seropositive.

The CDR3 DNA is TGTGCCACCCGCGATAGGGGGGGCTCAGCAGAGACCCAGTACTTC. Translating gives CATRDRGGSAETQYF. The chain uses TRBV19 and TRBJ2-5; TRBD2 might be the D (7 bases). The CDR3 sequence is 15 residues long. Germline CDR1 and CDR2: LNHDA and SQIVND (reference sequence). V was pared by 10 bases and J by 4 bases, with 22 bases between.

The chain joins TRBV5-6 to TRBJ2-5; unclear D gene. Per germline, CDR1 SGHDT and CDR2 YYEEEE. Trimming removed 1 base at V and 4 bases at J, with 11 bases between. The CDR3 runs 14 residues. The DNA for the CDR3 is TGTGCCAGCAGCTTGTTGAACCCGCGAGAGACCCAGTACTTC. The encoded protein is CASSLLNPRETQYF.

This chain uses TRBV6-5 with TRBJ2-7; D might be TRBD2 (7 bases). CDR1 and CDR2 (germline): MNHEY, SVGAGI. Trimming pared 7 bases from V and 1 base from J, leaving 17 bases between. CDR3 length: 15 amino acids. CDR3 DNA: TGTGCCAGCAACCGGGGGGCAGCGGGTTCCTACGAGCAGTACTTC. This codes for CASNRGAAGSYEQYF.

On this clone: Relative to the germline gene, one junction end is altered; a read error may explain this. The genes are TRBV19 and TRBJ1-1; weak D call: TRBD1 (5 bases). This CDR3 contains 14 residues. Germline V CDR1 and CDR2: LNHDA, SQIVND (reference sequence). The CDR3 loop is CVSSIGPWGAEAFF. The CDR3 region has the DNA TGTGTCAGTAGTATAGGTCCCTGGGGCGCTGAAGCTTTCTTT.

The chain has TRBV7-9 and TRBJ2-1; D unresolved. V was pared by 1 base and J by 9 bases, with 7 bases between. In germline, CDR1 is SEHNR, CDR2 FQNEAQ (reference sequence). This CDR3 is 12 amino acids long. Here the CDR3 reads CASSLGFSEQFF. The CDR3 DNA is TGTGCCAGCAGCTTAGGGTTTAGTGAGCAGTTCTTC.

The CDR3 region has the DNA TGTGCCAGCAGTCCTAGGAGGGGCGCGGGTCAGCCCCAGCATTTT. Its protein product is CASSPRRGAGQPQHF. The chain carries TRBV27 and TRBJ1-5, with D possibly matching TRBD1 (5 bases). The CDR3 covers 15 residues. V was clipped by 5 bases and J by 6 bases, with 17 bases between them. From germline, CDR1 is MNHEY and CDR2 SMNVEV (reference sequence).

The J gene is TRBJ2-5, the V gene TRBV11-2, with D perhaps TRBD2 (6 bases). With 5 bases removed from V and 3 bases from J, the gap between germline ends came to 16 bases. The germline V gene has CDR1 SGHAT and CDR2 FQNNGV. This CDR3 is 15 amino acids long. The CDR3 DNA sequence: TGTGCCAGCAGCCCACGACTAGAACGGGAAGAGACCCAGTACTTC. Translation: CASSPRLEREETQYF.

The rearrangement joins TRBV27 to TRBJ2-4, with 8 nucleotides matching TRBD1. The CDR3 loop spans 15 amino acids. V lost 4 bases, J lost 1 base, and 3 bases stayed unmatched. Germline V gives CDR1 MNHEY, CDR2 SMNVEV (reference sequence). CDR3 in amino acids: CASSSGQGAKNIQYF. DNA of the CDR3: TGTGCCAGCAGTTCTGGACAGGGTGCCAAAAACATTCAGTACTTC.

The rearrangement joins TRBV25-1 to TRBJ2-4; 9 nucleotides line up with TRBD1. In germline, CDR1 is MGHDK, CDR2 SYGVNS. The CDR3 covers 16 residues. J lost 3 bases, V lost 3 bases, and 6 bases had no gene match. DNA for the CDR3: TGTGCCAGCAGTGATCACGCGGGACAGGGCAAAAACATTCAGTACTTC. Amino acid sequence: CASSDHAGQGKNIQYF.

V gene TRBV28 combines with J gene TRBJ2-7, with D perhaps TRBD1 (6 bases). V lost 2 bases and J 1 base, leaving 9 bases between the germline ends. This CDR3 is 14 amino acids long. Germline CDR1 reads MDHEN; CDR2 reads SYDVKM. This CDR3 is CASSLGDTSYEQYF. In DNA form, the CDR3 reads TGTGCCAGCAGTTTAGGGGACACATCCTACGAGCAGTACTTC.

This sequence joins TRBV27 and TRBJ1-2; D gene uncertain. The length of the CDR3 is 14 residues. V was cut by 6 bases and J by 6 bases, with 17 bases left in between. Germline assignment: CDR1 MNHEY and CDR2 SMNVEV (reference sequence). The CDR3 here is CASSQRVSANGYTF. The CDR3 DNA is TGTGCCAGCAGCCAGCGGGTTAGTGCGAATGGCTACACCTTC.

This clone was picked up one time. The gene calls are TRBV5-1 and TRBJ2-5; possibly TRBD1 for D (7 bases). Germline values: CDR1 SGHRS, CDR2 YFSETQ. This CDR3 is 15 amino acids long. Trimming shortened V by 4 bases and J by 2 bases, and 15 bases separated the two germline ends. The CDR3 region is CASSMEGRGQETQYF. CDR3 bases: TGCGCCAGCAGCATGGAGGGCAGGGGGCAAGAGACCCAGTACTTC.

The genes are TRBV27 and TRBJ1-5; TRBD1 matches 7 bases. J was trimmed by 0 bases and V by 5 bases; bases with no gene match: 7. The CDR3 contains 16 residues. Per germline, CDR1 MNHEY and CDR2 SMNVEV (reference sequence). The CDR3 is CASSMSGQNSNQPQHF. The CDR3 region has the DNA TGTGCCAGCAGTATGTCGGGACAGAATAGCAATCAGCCCCAGCATTTT.

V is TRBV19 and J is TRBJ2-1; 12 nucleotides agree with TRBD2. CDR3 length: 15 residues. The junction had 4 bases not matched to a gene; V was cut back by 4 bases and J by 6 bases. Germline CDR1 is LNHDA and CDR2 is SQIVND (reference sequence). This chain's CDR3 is CASSRTSGAFNEQFF. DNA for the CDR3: TGTGCCAGTAGTAGGACTAGCGGGGCCTTCAATGAGCAGTTCTTC.

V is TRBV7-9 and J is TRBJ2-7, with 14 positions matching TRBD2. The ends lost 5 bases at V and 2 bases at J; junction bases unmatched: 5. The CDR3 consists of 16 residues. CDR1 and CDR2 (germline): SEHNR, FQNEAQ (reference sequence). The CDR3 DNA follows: TGTGCCAGCAGCCGAGGGACTAGCGGGAGTCCCTACGAGCAGTACTTC. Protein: CASSRGTSGSPYEQYF.

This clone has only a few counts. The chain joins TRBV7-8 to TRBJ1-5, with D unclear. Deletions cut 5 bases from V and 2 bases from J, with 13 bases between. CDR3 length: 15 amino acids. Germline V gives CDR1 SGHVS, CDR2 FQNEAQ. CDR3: CASSPRESGNQPQHF. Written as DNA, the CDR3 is TGTGCCAGCAGCCCCCGAGAATCGGGCAATCAGCCCCAGCATTTT.

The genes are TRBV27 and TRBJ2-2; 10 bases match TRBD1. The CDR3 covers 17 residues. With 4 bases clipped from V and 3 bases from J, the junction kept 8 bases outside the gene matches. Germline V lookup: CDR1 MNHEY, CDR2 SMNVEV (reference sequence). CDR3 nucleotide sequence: TGTGCCAGCAGTTCCGTGAGGACAGGGGGAGACACCGGGGAGCTGTTTTTT. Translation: CASSSVRTGGDTGELFF.

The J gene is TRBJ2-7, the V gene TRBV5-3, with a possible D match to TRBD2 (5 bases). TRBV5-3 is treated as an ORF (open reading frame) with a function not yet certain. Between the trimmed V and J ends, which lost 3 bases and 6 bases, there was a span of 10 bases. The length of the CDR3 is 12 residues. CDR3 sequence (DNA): TGTGCCAGAAGCTGCGGCCGGGGCGAGCAGTACTTC. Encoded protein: CARSCGRGEQYF.

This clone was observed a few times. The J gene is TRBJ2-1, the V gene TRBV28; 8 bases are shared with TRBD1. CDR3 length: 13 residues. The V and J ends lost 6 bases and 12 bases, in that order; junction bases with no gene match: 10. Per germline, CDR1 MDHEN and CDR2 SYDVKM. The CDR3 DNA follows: TGTGCCAGCAGCCTAACAGGGGGAACGAGGCAGTTCTTC. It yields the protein CASSLTGGTRQFF.

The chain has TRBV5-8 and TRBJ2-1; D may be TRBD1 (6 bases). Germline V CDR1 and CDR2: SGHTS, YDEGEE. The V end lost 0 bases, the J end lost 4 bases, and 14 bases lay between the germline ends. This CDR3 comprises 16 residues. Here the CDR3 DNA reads TGTGCCAGCAGCTTGGCCGTAGGGGGATCTTACAATGAGCAGTTCTTC. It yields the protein CASSLAVGGSYNEQFF.

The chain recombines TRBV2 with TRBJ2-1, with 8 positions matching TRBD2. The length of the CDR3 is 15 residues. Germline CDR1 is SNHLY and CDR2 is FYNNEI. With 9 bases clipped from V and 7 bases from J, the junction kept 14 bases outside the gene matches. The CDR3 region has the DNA TGTGCCAGTCAAGTGGAGACTAGCGCCCAAAATGAGCAGTTCTTC. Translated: CASQVETSAQNEQFF.

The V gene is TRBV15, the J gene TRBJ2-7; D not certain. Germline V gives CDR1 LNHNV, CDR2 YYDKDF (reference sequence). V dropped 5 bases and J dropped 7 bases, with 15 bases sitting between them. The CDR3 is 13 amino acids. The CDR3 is CATSGIVNGEQYF. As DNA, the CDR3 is TGTGCCACCAGCGGTATCGTAAACGGGGAGCAGTACTTC.

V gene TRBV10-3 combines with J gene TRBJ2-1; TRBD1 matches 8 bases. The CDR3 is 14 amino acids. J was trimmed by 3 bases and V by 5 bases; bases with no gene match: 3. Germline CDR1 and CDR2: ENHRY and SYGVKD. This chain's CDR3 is CAISPDRGYNEQFF. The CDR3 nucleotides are TGTGCCATCAGTCCTGACAGGGGCTACAATGAGCAGTTCTTC.

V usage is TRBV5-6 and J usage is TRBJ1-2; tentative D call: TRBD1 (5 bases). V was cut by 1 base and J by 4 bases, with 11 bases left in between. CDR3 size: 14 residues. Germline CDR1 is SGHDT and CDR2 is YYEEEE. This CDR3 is CASSLFPGVYGYTF. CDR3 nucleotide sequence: TGTGCCAGCAGCTTGTTCCCGGGGGTCTATGGCTACACCTTC.

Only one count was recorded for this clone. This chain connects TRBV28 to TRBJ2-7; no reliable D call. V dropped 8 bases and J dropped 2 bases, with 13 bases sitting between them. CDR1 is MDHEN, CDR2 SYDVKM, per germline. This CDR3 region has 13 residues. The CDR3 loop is CASCNRSPYEQYF. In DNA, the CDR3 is TGTGCCAGCTGTAACCGGTCCCCCTACGAGCAGTACTTC.

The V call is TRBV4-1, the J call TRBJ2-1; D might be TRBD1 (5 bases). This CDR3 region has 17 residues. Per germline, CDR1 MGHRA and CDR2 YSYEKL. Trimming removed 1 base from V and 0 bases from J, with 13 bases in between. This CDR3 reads CASSQGPETVSYNEQFF. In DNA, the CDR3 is TGCGCCAGCAGCCAAGGACCCGAGACAGTCTCCTACAATGAGCAGTTCTTC.

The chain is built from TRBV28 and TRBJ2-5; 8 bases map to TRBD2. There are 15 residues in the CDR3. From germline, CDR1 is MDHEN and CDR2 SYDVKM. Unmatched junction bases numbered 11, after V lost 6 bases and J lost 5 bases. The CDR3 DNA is TGTGCCAGCAGCCCTCCACTAGCGGACCTTGAGACCCAGTACTTC. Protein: CASSPPLADLETQYF.

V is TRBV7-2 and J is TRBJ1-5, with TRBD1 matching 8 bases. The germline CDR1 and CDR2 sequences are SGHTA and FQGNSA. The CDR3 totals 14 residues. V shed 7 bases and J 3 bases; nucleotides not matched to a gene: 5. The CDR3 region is CASKTGGTNQPQHF. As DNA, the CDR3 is TGTGCCAGCAAAACAGGGGGAACCAATCAGCCCCAGCATTTT.